This T cell receptor beta chain appears in the sequencing data of a study of shared clonotypes between healthy human individuals. Study-level information: Used for every donor were three CD4 naive, three CD4 memory, two CD8 naive and one CD8 memory plate. Study-wide results and limits: Among donors, sharing of clonotypes was expected to be affected by sequencing depth. In general, naive subsets displayed greater estimated richness than memory subsets did.

The assay was immunoSEQ multiplex PCR, and TCRdb's table has in-frame clones only and misses some. Seen here are a few million clones, approximately 95% observed once, and the top ten hold more than 0.1%. Details on this clone: Its antigen is unidentified.

The specimen was naive CD4+ T cells sorted from blood. The sample's subset: CD45RA+ positively selected. The TCR was taken from a man aged 18 to 30 in good health.

The CDR3, as DNA: TGTGCCAGCAGTGAAGAGCAACAGGGCAATCAGCCCCAGCATTTT. Its protein product is CASSEEQQGNQPQHF. J is TRBJ1-5 and V is TRBV2, with D perhaps TRBD1 (5 bases). Germline assignment: CDR1 SNHLY and CDR2 FYNNEI. The V end was cut by 1 base, the J end by 2 bases, with 9 bases between. The CDR3 is 15 amino acids.